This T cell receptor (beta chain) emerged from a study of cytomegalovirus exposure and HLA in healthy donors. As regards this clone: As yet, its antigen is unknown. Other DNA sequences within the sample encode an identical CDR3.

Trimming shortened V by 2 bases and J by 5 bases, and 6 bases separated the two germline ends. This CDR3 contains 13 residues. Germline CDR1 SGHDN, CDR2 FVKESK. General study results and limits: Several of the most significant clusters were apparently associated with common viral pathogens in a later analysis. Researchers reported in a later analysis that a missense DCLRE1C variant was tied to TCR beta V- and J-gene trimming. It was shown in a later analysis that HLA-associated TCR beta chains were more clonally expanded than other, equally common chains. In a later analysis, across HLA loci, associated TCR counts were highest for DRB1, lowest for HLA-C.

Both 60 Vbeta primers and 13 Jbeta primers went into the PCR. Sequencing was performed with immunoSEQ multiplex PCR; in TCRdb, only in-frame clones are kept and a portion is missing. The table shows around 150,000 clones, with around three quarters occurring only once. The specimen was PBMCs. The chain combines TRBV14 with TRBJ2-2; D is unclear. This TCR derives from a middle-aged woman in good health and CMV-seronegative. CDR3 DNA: TGTGCCAGCAGCCAAAGAGGAACCGGGGAGCTGTTTTTT. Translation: CASSQRGTGELFF.